These 9 T cell receptor beta chains came from one sample sequenced in a study of shared clonotypes between healthy human individuals. Clones were sequenced by immunoSEQ multiplex PCR, and TCRdb holds only the in-frame ones, with some missing. The data contain around 500,000 clones, 75% to 85% of them singletons. Sequences were obtained from PBMCs. These receptors were taken from a woman in her thirties or forties in good health. Some clones in this sample may be carry-over from other donors' samples.

The V gene is TRBV2, the J gene TRBJ2-2; 16 bases are a match to TRBD2. Germline CDR1 is SNHLY and CDR2 is FYNNEI. The CDR3 spans 15 residues. After removal of 6 bases from V and 6 bases from J, the junction contained 1 base not matched to a gene. The CDR3 DNA reads as TGTGCCAGCAGAGGGACTAGCGGGAGGGCCGGGGAGCTGTTTTTT. Translation gives CASRGTSGRAGELFF.

The genes are TRBV14 and TRBJ2-3; D could derive from TRBD1 or TRBD2 (5 bases each). V was pared by 1 base and J by 3 bases, with 5 bases between. Germline V gives CDR1 SGHDN, CDR2 FVKESK. CDR3 length: 13 amino acids. The CDR3 here is CASSQGGTDTQYF. The DNA of the CDR3 is TGTGCCAGCAGCCAAGGGGGGACAGATACGCAGTATTTT.

This chain joins TRBV11-3 and TRBJ2-3; 9 bases are a match to TRBD1. The junction had 10 bases not matched to a gene; V was cut back by 5 bases and J by 4 bases. This CDR3 contains 16 residues. Per germline, CDR1 SGHNT and CDR2 YENEEA. The CDR3: CASSLGYGQGPDTQYF. The CDR3 bases are TGTGCCAGCAGCCTGGGCTACGGACAGGGGCCAGATACGCAGTATTTT.

The chain carries TRBV27 and TRBJ2-1; possibly TRBD1 or TRBD2 for D (5 bases each). The CDR3 runs to 12 residues. CDR1 MNHEY and CDR2 SMNVEV come from the germline V gene (reference sequence). Trimming shortened V by 5 bases and J by 7 bases, and 9 bases separated the two germline ends. The DNA for the CDR3 is TGTGCCAGCAGTCGAGGGGTAAATGAGCAGTTCTTC. Its protein product is CASSRGVNEQFF.

The V and J genes are TRBV30 and TRBJ2-7; 11 positions agree with TRBD2. Germline CDR1 and CDR2: GTSNPN and SVGIG (reference sequence). This CDR3 is 15 amino acids long. V gave up 0 bases and J gave up 2 bases; unmatched junction bases: 3. Written as DNA, the CDR3 is TGTGCCTGGAGTGTTAGCGGGAGGGCCCCCTACGAGCAGTACTTC. It codes for CAWSVSGRAPYEQYF.

The genes are TRBV28 and TRBJ2-7; unclear D gene. Trimming left V 1 base short and J 2 bases short, with 12 bases between. This CDR3 comprises 15 residues. Germline V gives CDR1 MDHEN, CDR2 SYDVKM. CDR3: CASSLSGGITYEQYF. CDR3 nucleotides: TGTGCCAGCAGTTTATCGGGCGGTATAACCTACGAGCAGTACTTC.

Worth noting for this clone: The identical CDR3 is also encoded by other nucleotide sequences in the sample. The chain couples TRBV29-1 to TRBJ1-1; 10 nucleotides align to TRBD1. This CDR3 has 13 amino acids. After removal of 6 bases from V and 1 base from J, the junction contained 2 bases not matched to a gene. Germline V gene data show CDR1 as SQVTM and CDR2 as ANQGSEA. CDR3 bases: TGCAGCGTCCGGACAGGGGGGAACACTGAAGCTTTCTTT. Translation gives CSVRTGGNTEAFF.

J is TRBJ2-1 and V is TRBV27, with 9 bases lining up with TRBD2. CDR1 MNHEY and CDR2 SMNVEV come from the germline V gene (reference sequence). The CDR3 runs to 12 residues. The V gene end was trimmed by 8 bases and the J gene end by 6 bases; junction bases not matched to a gene: 2. CDR3 loop: CASSTSGNEQFF. Written as DNA, the CDR3 is TGTGCCAGCTCGACTAGCGGCAATGAGCAGTTCTTC.

This rearrangement joins TRBV15 to TRBJ2-7; weak D call: TRBD1 (6 bases). The V gene lost 0 bases and the J gene lost 4 bases, with 13 bases spanning the gap. The germline CDR1 and CDR2 sequences are LNHNV and YYDKDF (reference sequence). The CDR3 covers 15 residues. The CDR3 coding sequence is TGTGCCACCAGCAGAGATTTAGGGGGTGTGTACGAGCAGTACTTC. As protein: CATSRDLGGVYEQYF.